This section outlines one T cell receptor beta chain sequence together with its context. Its antigen is unidentified. Trimming shortened V by 2 bases and J by 5 bases, and 7 bases separated the two germline ends. Germline CDR1 MRHNA, CDR2 SNTAGT. This CDR3 region has 14 residues. The sample originates from a study of vaccination and CD4 T cells after COVID-19. Overall study context: Cells received overlapping spike peptides from SARS-CoV-2, HCoV-NL63, HCoV-OC43 and HCoV-229E as stimulation. Either a CEFX pool, an HIV-1 Nef pool, or no peptide was added to control cultures.

Cultured CD4+ T-cell DNA underwent Oncomine TCR Beta short-read sequencing. One entry per CDR3 protein, called by TCRdb with MiXCR from the PCR reads. The table lists 4,000 to 4,500 distinct CDR3 sequences, just under 35% of them singletons. Treatment here: approximately nine-day PBMC culture with coronavirus spike peptide pools or control peptides (ViraFEST assay). One should note that the unexposed donor's CD4+ T cells were collected before the COVID-19 pandemic (2011-2018). First, ViraFEST expanded antigen-specific T cells with peptide pools, and next it sequenced the TCRs. The receptor was derived from a human donor in good health. The genes are TRBV6-4 and TRBJ1-6; possible D gene TRBD1, 5 bases. What was sequenced was CD4+ T cells from blood, cultured in vitro. The CDR3 bases are TGTGCCAGCAGTGACGGGGGAGATAATTCACCCCTCCACTTT. Translation gives CASSDGGDNSPLHF.